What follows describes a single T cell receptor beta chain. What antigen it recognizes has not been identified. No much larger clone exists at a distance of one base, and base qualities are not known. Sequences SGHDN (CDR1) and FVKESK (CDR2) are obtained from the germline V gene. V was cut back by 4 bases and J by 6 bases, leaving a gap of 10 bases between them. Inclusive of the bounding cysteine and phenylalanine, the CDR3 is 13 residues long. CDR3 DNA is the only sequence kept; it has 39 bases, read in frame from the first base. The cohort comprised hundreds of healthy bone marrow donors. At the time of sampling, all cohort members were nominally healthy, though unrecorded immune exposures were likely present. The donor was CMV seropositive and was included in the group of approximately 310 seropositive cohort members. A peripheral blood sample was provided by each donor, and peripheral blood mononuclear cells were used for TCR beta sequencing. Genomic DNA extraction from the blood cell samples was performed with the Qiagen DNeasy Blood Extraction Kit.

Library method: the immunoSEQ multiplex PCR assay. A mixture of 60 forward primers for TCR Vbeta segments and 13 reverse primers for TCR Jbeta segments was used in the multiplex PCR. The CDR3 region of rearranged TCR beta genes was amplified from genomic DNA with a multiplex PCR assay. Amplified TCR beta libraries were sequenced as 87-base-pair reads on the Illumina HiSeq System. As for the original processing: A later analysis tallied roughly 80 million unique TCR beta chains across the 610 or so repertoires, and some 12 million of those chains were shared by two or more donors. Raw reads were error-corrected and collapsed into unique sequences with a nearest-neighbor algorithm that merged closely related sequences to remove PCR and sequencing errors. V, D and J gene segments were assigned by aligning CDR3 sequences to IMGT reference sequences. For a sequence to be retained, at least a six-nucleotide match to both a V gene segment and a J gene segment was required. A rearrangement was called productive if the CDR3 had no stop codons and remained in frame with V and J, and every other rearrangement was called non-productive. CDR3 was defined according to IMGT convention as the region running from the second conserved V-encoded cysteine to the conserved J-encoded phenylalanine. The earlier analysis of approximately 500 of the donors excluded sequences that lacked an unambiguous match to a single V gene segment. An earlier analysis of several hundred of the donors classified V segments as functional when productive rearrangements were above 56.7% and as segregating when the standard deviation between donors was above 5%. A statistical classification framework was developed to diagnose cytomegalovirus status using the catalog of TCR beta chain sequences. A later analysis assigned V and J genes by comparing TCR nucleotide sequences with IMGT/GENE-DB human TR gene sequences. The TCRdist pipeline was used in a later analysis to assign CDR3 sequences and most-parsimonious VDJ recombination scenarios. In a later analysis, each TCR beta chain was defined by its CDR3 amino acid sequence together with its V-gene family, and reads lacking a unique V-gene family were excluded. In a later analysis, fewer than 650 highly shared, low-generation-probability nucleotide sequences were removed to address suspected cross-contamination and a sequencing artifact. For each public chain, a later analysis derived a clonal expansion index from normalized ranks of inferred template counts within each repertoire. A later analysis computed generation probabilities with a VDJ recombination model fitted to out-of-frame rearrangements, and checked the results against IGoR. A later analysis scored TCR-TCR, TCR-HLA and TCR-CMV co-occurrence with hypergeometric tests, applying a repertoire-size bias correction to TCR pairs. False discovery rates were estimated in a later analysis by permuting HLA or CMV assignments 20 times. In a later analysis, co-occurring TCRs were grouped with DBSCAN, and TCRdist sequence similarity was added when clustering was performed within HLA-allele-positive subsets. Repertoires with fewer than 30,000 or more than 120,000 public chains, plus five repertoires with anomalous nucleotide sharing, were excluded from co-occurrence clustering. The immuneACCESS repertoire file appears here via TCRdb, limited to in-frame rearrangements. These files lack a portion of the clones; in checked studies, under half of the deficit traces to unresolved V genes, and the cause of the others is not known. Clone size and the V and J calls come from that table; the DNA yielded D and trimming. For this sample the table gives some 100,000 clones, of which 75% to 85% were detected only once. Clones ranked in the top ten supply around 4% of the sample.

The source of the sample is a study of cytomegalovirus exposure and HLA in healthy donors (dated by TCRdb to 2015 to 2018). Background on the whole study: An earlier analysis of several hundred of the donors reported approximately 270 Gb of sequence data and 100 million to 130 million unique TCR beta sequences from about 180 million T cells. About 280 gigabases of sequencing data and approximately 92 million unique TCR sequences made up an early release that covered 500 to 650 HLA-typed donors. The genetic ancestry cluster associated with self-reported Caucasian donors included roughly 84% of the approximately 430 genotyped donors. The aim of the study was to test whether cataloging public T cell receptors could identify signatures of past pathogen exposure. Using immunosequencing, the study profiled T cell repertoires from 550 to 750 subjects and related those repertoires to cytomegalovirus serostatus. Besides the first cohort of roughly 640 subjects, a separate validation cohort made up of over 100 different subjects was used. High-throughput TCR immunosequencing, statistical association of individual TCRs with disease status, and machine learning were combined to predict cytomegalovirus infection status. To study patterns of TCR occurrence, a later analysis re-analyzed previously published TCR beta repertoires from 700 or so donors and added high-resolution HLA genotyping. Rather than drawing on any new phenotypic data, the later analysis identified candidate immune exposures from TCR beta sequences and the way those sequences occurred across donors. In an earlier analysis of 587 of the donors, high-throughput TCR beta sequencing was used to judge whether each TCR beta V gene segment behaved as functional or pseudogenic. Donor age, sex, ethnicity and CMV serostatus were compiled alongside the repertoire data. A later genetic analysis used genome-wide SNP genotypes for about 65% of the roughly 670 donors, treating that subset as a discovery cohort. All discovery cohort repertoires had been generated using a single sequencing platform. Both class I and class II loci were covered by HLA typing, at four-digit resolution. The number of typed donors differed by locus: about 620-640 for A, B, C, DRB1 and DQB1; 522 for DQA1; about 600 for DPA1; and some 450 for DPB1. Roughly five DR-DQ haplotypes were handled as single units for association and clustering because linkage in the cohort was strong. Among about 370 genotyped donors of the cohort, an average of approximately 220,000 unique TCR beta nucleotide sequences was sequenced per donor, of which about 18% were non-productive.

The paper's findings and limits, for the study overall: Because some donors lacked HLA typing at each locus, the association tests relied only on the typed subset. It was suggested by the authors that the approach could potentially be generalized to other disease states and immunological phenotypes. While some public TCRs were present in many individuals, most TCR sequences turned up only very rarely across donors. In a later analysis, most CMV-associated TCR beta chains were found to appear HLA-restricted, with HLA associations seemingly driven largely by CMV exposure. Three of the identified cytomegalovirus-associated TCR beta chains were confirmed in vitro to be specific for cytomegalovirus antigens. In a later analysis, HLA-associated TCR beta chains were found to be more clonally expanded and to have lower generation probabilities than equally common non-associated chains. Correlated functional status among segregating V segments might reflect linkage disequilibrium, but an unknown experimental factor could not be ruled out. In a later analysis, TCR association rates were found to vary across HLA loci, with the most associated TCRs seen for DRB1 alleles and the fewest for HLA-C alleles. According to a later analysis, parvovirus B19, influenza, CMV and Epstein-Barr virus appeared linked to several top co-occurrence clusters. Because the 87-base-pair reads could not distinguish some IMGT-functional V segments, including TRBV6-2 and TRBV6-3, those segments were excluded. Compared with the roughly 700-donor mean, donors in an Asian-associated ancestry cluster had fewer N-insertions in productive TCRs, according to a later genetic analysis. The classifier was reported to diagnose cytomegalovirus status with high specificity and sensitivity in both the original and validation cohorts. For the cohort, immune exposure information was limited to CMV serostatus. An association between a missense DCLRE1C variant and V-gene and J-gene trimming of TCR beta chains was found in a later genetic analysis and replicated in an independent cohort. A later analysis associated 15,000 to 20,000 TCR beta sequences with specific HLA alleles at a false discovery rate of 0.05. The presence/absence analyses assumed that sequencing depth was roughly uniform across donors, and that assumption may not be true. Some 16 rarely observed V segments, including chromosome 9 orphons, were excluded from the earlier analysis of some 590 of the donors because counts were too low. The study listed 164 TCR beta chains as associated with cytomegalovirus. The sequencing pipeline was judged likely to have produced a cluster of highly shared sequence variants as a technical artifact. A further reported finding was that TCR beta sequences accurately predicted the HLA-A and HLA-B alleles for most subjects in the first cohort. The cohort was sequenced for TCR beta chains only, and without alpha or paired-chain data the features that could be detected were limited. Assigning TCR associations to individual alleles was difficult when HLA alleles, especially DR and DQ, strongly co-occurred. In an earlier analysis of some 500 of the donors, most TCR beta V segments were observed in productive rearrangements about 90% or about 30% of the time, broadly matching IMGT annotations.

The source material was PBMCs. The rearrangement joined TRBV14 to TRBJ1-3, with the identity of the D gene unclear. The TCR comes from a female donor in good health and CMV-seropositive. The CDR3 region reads CASSPGLVNTIYF. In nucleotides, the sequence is TGTGCCAGCAGCCCAGGACTGGTAAACACCATATATTTT.